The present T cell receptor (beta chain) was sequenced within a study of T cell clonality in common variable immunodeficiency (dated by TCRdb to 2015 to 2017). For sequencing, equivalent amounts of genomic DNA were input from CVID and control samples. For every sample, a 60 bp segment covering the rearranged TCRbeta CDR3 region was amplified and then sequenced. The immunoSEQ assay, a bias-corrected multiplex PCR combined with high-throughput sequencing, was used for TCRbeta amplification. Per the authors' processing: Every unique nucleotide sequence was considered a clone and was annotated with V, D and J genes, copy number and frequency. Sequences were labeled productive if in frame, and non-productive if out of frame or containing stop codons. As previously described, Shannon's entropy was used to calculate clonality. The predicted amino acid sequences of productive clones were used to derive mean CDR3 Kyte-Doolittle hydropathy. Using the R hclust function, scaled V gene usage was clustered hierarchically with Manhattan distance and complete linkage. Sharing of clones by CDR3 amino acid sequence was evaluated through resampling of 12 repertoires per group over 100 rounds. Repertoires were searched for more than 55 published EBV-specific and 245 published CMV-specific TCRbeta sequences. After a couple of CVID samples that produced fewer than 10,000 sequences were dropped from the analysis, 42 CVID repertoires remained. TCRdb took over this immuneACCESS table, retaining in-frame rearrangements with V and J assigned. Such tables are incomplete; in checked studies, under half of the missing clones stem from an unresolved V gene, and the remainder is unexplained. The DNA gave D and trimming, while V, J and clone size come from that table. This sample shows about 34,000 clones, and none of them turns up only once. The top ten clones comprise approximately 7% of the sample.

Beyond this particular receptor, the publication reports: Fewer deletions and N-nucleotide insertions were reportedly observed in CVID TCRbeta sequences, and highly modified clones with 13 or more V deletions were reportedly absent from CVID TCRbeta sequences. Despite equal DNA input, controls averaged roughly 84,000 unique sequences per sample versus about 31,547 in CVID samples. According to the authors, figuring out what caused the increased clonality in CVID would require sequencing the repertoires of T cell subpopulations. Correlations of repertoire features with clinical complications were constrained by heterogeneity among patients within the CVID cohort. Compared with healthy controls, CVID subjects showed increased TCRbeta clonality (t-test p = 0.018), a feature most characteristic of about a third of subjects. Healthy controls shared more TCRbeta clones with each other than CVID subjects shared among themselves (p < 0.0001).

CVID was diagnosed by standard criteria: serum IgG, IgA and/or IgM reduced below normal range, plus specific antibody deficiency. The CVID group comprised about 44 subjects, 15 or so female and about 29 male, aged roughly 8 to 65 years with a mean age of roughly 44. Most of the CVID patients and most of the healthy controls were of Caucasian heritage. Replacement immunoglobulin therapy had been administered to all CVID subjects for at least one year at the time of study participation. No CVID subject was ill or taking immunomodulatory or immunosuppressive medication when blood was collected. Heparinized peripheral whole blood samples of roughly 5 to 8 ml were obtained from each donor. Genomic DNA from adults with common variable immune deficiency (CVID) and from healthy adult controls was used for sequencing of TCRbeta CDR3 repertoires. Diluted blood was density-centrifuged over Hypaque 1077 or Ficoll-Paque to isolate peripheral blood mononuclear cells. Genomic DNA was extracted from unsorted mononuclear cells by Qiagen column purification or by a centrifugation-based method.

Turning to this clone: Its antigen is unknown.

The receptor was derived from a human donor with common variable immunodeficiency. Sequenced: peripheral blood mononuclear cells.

CDR3 reads: CASSPGRVGNYGYTF. CDR3 DNA (partial): TGTGCCAGCAGCCCAGGCAGGGTTGGTAACTATGGC. Rearrangement joined TRBV7-2 to TRBJ1-2; matching of 5 bases hints at TRBD1 as the D gene. Sequencing ends 3 residues short of the CDR3 end; the germline J gene provides the rest. The CDR3 runs 15 residues from the cysteine to the phenylalanine. The DNA has 36 bases, all within the CDR3, and is read from base 1. Trimming at the junction amounts to 5 bases on V and 1 base on J, and the germline ends lie 14 bases apart. CDR1 and CDR2 were assigned from the germline V gene as SGHTA and FQGNSA.